The 9 T cell receptor beta chains given below trace back to one sample, sequenced in a study of T cells in Graves' hyperthyroidism and ophthalmopathy. Regions amplified from RNA transcripts were the TCR beta CDR3 regions. TCR CDR3 underwent first-round RT-PCR with the HTBI primer set. TCRdb re-called the multiplex PCR reads with MiXCR, one entry per CDR3 protein. The sample holds roughly 380,000 distinct CDR3 sequences; about 13% are singletons and the top ten take less than 25%. The specimen sequenced was blood. The receptors here all came from a man younger than 45 with Graves' hyperthyroidism that later progressed to Graves' ophthalmopathy.

At least ten counts were recorded for this clonotype. The chain links TRBV4-1 to TRBJ2-1; a possible D gene is TRBD1 (5 bases). Germline V gene data show CDR1 as MGHRA and CDR2 as YSYEKL. CDR3 length: 15 amino acids. The V and J ends lost 7 bases and 0 bases respectively, with 13 bases between them. The CDR3 DNA follows: TGCGCCAGCAAACGCGACAGAGCCTCCTACAATGAGCAGTTCTTC. This sequence encodes CASKRDRASYNEQFF.

The rearrangement links TRBV18 to TRBJ2-1; D gene uncertain. V was clipped by 4 bases and J by 6 bases, with 19 bases between them. This CDR3 has 16 amino acids. Per germline, CDR1 KGHSH and CDR2 LQKENI. CDR3 in amino acids: CASSLSGPLSGNEQFF. CDR3 nucleotide sequence: TGTGCCAGCTCACTTTCCGGGCCCTTATCAGGCAATGAGCAGTTCTTC.

The gene calls are TRBV7-9 and TRBJ1-3, with TRBD1 matching over 9 bases. This CDR3 has 15 amino acids. Germline V gives CDR1 SEHNR, CDR2 FQNEAQ (reference sequence). V trimming: 4 bases; J trimming: 7 bases; junction bases outside the gene matches: 8. CDR3 residues: CASSYFPTGGNTIYF. The CDR3 DNA reads TGTGCCAGCAGCTATTTTCCGACAGGGGGTAACACCATATATTTT.

There are many counts of this clonotype. V gene TRBV5-1 combines with J gene TRBJ1-2; D is unclear. Germline CDR1 SGHRS, CDR2 YFSETQ. Deletions cut 0 bases from V and 1 base from J, with 4 bases between. The length of the CDR3 is 13 residues. The CDR3 nucleotides are TGCGCCAGCAGCTTGGACGATAACTATGGCTACACCTTC. Translated: CASSLDDNYGYTF.

At least ten counts were recorded for this clonotype. V is TRBV11-3 and J is TRBJ2-1; tentatively, D is TRBD2 (6 bases). Per germline, CDR1 SGHNT and CDR2 YENEEA. Trimming left V 3 bases short and J 5 bases short, with 14 bases between. The CDR3 extends over 15 amino acids. As DNA, the CDR3 is TGTGCCAGCAGCTTCGCCGGGACTGGGAACAATGAGCAGTTCTTC. Residues: CASSFAGTGNNEQFF.

In DNA, the CDR3 is TGCAGTCCTGGGGGGGGCTACGAGCAGTACTTC. It encodes CSPGGGYEQYF. The V gene is TRBV20-1, the J gene TRBJ2-7; 7 nucleotides line up with TRBD2. J gave up 3 bases and V 8 bases, and 4 bases lay outside the gene matches. CDR1 and CDR2 (germline): DFQATT, SNEGSKA (reference sequence). CDR3 size: 11 residues.

This clonotype was observed at least ten times. This chain connects TRBV2 to TRBJ1-1; D ambiguous. The CDR3 spans 11 residues. The germline gives CDR1 SNHLY, CDR2 FYNNEI. V dropped 7 bases and J dropped 2 bases, with 5 bases sitting between them. The CDR3 DNA is TGTGCCAGCACGGTTAACACTGAAGCTTTCTTT. Amino acids: CASTVNTEAFF.

V is TRBV7-9 and J is TRBJ2-5; D is unclear. CDR1 is SEHNR, CDR2 FQNEAQ, per germline (reference sequence). The CDR3 is made up of 14 amino acids. V shed 1 base and J shed 2 bases, with 8 bases lying between them. The CDR3 region is CASSLVTVQETQYF. CDR3 coding DNA: TGTGCCAGCAGCTTAGTCACAGTACAAGAGACCCAGTACTTC.

The CDR3 here is CASSEHTYEQYF. The DNA of the CDR3 is TGTGCCAGCAGTGAACATACCTACGAGCAGTACTTC. The rearrangement uses TRBV6-1 and TRBJ2-7; D is unresolved. This CDR3 is built from 12 residues. CDR1 is MNHNS, CDR2 SASEGT, per germline. V dropped 2 bases and J dropped 2 bases, with 4 bases sitting between them.